Listed below are T cell receptor beta chains from one sample, sequenced in a study of regulatory T cells in long-lasting Graves disease. TCRdb ran MiXCR on the multiplex PCR reads and lists one entry per CDR3 protein. The sample consists of approximately 480,000 distinct CDR3 sequences, 16% of them appearing once. Separately, the same data were catalogued under a study of T cells in Graves' hyperthyroidism and ophthalmopathy.

Source: peripheral blood mononuclear cells (PBMCs), taken at new diagnosis, from a patient treated with antithyroid drugs. Receptors originate from a man between 40 and 49 years old with Graves disease. The CDR3 runs from the conserved cysteine through the conserved F or W. Each record gives: CDR3 length, J gene, D gene, clone size, V gene, CDR3 protein, CDR3 DNA. D genes are given only for firm matches. Clone size is stated in some rows and not others, as once, few, many or a class when expanded.

>16|TRBJ1-1|TRBD1|few|TRBV5-6
CASSLLTGGLNTEAFF
TGTGCCAGCAGCTTGTTGACAGGGGGTTTGAACACTGAAGCTTTCTTT
>14|TRBJ2-1|TRBD1|few|TRBV6-2/TRBV6-3
CASSCSTGYGEQFF
TGTGCCAGCAGTTGCTCGACAGGGTATGGAGAGCAGTTCTTC
>16|TRBJ1-1|-|-|TRBV19
CASKLIGASRNTEAFF
TGTGCCAGTAAATTAATTGGGGCCTCCCGGAACACTGAAGCTTTCTTT
>9|TRBJ1-2|-|few|TRBV29-1
CSVEAGDTF
TGCAGCGTTGAAGCGGGGGACACCTTC
>15|TRBJ1-1|TRBD1|many|TRBV7-2
CASSYRTGGRTEAFF
TGTGCCAGCAGCTACCGGACAGGGGGACGAACTGAAGCTTTCTTT
>11|TRBJ2-1|-|many|TRBV12-3/TRBV12-4
CASSFAVEQFF
TGTGCCAGCAGTTTCGCAGTGGAACAGTTCTTC
>17|TRBJ2-5|-|many|TRBV11-1
CASSLGRQGTPSETQYF
TGTGCCAGCAGCTTAGGTCGTCAGGGAACCCCTTCAGAGACCCAGTACTTC
>11|TRBJ2-7|TRBD1|few|TRBV3-1
CARGQLGLQYF
TGTGCCCGGGGACAGCTCGGCCTCCAGTACTTC
>11|TRBJ2-3|-|many|TRBV28
CASSLAGAQYF
TGTGCCAGCAGTTTAGCGGGGGCCCAGTATTTT
>15|TRBJ2-1|TRBD1|many|TRBV5-1
CASSLGQGANNEQFF
TGCGCCAGCAGCTTGGGACAGGGGGCGAACAATGAGCAGTTCTTC
>20|TRBJ2-2|TRBD2|-|TRBV6-5
CASSYSFGLAGVRPAGELFF
TGTGCCAGCAGTTACTCGTTTGGACTAGCGGGAGTTCGTCCGGCCGGGGAGCTGTTTTTT
>15|TRBJ2-2|TRBD1|few|TRBV7-9
CASSSTGVNTGELFF
TGTGCCAGCAGCTCGACAGGGGTGAACACCGGGGAGCTGTTTTTT
>16|TRBJ2-7|-|-|TRBV2
CASRAGPGDRTYEQYF
TGTGCCAGCAGGGCCGGGCCGGGGGATCGTACCTACGAGCAGTACTTC
>19|TRBJ1-2|TRBD1|few|TRBV14
CASSLQDAQGAHLVYGYTF
TGTGCCAGCAGCCTTCAAGATGCCCAGGGGGCGCATCTCGTCTATGGCTACACCTTC
>16|TRBJ2-1|-|many|TRBV28
CASSLRGQGMVNEQFF
TGTGCCAGCAGTTTACGAGGGCAGGGGATGGTGAATGAGCAGTTCTTC
>16|TRBJ2-1|TRBD2|-|TRBV3-1
CASRPLTSGRGGEQFF
TGTGCCAGCAGACCCCTAACTAGCGGGAGGGGTGGTGAGCAGTTCTTC
>14|TRBJ2-1|-|-|TRBV27
CATQGLDRINEQFF
TGTGCCACCCAGGGGCTAGATAGGATCAATGAGCAGTTCTTC
>15|TRBJ1-5|-|few|TRBV20-1
CSALLGAGVSQPQHF
TGCAGTGCGCTTTTAGGGGCAGGGGTGAGTCAGCCCCAGCATTTT
>17|TRBJ2-3|TRBD2|-|TRBV4-1
CASSQTVVAGATDTQYF
TGCGCCAGCAGCCAAACGGTGGTAGCGGGGGCCACAGATACGCAGTATTTT
>16|TRBJ2-7|-|-|TRBV27
CASSFWGVQGSDEQYF
TGTGCCAGCAGTTTTTGGGGGGTACAGGGGAGCGACGAGCAGTACTTC
>15|TRBJ2-7|-|many|TRBV28
CASSLTTGNSYEQYF
TGTGCCAGCAGTTTAACTACAGGGAACTCCTACGAGCAGTACTTC
>16|TRBJ1-6|-|many|TRBV12-3/TRBV12-4
CASTYDPGTGYSPLHF
TGTGCCAGCACATACGACCCGGGGACGGGATATTCACCCCTCCACTTT
>15|TRBJ2-1|-|-|TRBV27
CASSWGLGIFNEQFF
TGTGCCAGCAGTTGGGGATTGGGCATCTTCAATGAGCAGTTCTTC
>14|TRBJ1-2|-|few|TRBV20-1
CSAPETESNYGYTF
TGCAGTGCCCCGGAGACAGAATCTAACTATGGCTACACCTTC
>17|TRBJ2-1|-|many|TRBV10-3
CAISESPTGGINNEQFF
TGTGCCATCAGTGAGTCTCCCACTGGCGGGATTAACAATGAGCAGTTCTTC
>12|TRBJ2-1|-|few|TRBV7-8
CASSPRINEQFF
TGTGCCAGCAGCCCCCGGATCAATGAGCAGTTCTTC
>15|TRBJ2-7|-|many|TRBV11-2
CASSLGPPVTYEQYF
TGTGCCAGCAGCTTAGGACCTCCGGTAACCTACGAGCAGTACTTC
>15|TRBJ2-1|TRBD2|many|TRBV11-2
CASSPEAGVHNEQFF
TGTGCCAGCAGCCCCGAAGCGGGAGTACACAATGAGCAGTTCTTC
>13|TRBJ2-5|-|many|TRBV18
CASSPAQQETQYF
TGTGCCAGCTCACCAGCGCAGCAAGAGACCCAGTACTTC